This is a list of T cell receptor beta chains from one sample in a study of beta chain features in type 1 diabetes. TCRdb's table, derived via immunoSEQ multiplex PCR, lists solely in-frame clones and lacks some. In the table there are just over 450,000 clones, approximately 31% of which are singletons. The source material was naive CD4+ T cells from blood. All receptors derive from a man younger than 35 in good health. CDR3s include the opening cysteine and the closing phenylalanine or tryptophan. The order of the fields is D gene, J gene, CDR3 length, V gene, clone size, CDR3 protein, CDR3 DNA. A D gene is named only where the DNA matches it firmly. Clone size, where shown, is once, few, many, or a class for clones that have expanded.

>.|TRBJ2-1|16|TRBV29-1|few
CSVRDTGTSEGHEQFF
TGCAGCGTCAGGGATACCGGGACTTCCGAAGGGCATGAGCAGTTCTTC
>.|TRBJ1-2|12|TRBV29-1|few
CSVGAGEFGYTF
TGCAGCGTTGGGGCAGGGGAGTTCGGCTACACCTTC
>.|TRBJ2-3|16|TRBV30|.
CAWSNLGALGTDTQYF
TGTGCCTGGAGTAATTTGGGGGCGCTGGGCACAGATACGCAGTATTTT
>.|TRBJ2-1|13|TRBV2|.
CASSIQGYNEQFF
TGTGCCAGCAGCATTCAGGGGTACAATGAGCAGTTCTTC
>.|TRBJ2-3|13|TRBV7-9|.
CASSLLFTDTQYF
TGTGCCAGCAGCTTATTGTTCACAGATACGCAGTATTTT
>.|TRBJ1-4|11|TRBV30|.
CAWGPREKLFF
TGTGCCTGGGGGCCCCGCGAAAAACTGTTTTTT
>.|TRBJ1-2|13|TRBV30|.
CACQERANYGYTF
TGTGCCTGTCAAGAGAGAGCTAACTATGGCTACACCTTC
>.|TRBJ1-2|12|TRBV27|.
CASSFTGYGYTF
TGTGCCAGCAGTTTCACGGGATATGGCTACACCTTC
>.|TRBJ1-3|11|TRBV30|.
CAWGIQNTIYF
TGTGCCTGGGGTATCCAGAACACCATATATTTT
>.|TRBJ2-3|13|TRBV29-1|.
CSVEARTTDTQYF
TGCAGCGTTGAAGCCAGGACCACAGATACGCAGTATTTT
>TRBD1|TRBJ2-7|15|TRBV5-1|.
CASSLPRDRGSEQYF
TGCGCCAGCAGCTTGCCCCGGGACAGGGGTAGCGAGCAGTACTTC
>.|TRBJ2-4|14|TRBV2|.
CASNRDRAKNIQYF
TGTGCCAGCAACAGGGATAGAGCCAAAAACATTCAGTACTTC
>TRBD1|TRBJ1-2|13|TRBV29-1|few
CSVDQTGGGGYTF
TGCAGCGTTGATCAGACAGGGGGCGGCGGCTACACCTTC
>.|TRBJ1-2|12|TRBV29-1|few
CSGGTNNYGYTF
TGCAGCGGGGGGACTAATAACTATGGCTACACCTTC
>.|TRBJ2-5|14|TRBV5-4|few
CASRPGGAKETQYF
TGTGCCAGCAGGCCTGGCGGCGCGAAGGAGACCCAGTACTTC
>.|TRBJ1-2|11|TRBV20-1|few
CSAGQDYGYTF
TGCAGTGCTGGCCAGGACTATGGCTACACCTTC
>TRBD1|TRBJ2-3|17|TRBV25-1|few
CASASRGPRGRVDTQYF
TGTGCCAGCGCCTCACGGGGACCCAGGGGGCGCGTGGATACGCAGTATTTT
>.|TRBJ2-4|16|TRBV9|few
CASSVDFGGVKNIQYF
TGTGCCAGCAGCGTAGACTTCGGGGGAGTCAAAAACATTCAGTACTTC
>.|TRBJ2-3|16|TRBV15|.
CATIPGGSGSTDTQYF
TGTGCCACCATCCCCGGAGGTAGCGGAAGCACAGATACGCAGTATTTT
>TRBD1|TRBJ2-1|14|TRBV29-1|.
CSVGTGGSPNEQFF
TGCAGCGTAGGGACAGGGGGGTCCCCCAATGAGCAGTTCTTC
>TRBD2|TRBJ2-3|16|TRBV10-3|.
CAISEGLAGLTDTQYF
TGTGCCATCAGTGAGGGGCTAGCGGGACTCACAGATACGCAGTATTTT
>.|TRBJ2-1|14|TRBV18|few
CASSPDQGYNEQFF
TGTGCCAGCTCACCCGACCAGGGATACAATGAGCAGTTCTTC
>.|TRBJ2-2|12|TRBV7-9|.
CASSAATGELFF
TGTGCCAGCAGCGCAGCTACCGGGGAGCTGTTTTTT
>TRBD2|TRBJ2-7|15|TRBV7-2|.
CASSLGLAGTYEQYF
TGTGCCAGCAGCTTGGGACTAGCGGGTACCTACGAGCAGTACTTC
>TRBD1|TRBJ1-1|17|TRBV9|.
CASSVGRGNRGFTEAFF
TGTGCCAGCAGCGTAGGCCGAGGGAACAGGGGATTCACTGAAGCTTTCTTT
>.|TRBJ2-3|16|TRBV9|.
CASNKERGGNLDTQYF
TGTGCCAGCAACAAGGAAAGAGGGGGAAATTTAGATACGCAGTATTTT
>TRBD2|TRBJ2-4|15|TRBV9|few
CASSVAPTSGNIQYF
TGTGCCAGCAGCGTAGCCCCAACTAGCGGAAACATTCAGTACTTC